These T cell receptor beta chains were read from a single sample in a study of cytomegalovirus exposure and HLA in healthy donors. Sequencing was performed with immunoSEQ multiplex PCR; in TCRdb, only in-frame clones are kept and a portion is missing. The table includes more than 110,000 clones, roughly 71% detected once. The source material was PBMCs. These receptors were obtained from a man aged 25-45 years in good health and CMV-seronegative. CDR3s include the opening cysteine and the closing phenylalanine or tryptophan. Each record gives: V gene, clone size, J gene, D gene, CDR3 DNA, CDR3 protein. A D gene is named only where the DNA matches it firmly. A row's size may be missing; if present it is once, few, many or a size class.

v_gene: TRBV5-1; abundance: NA; j_gene: TRBJ1-1; d_gene: NA; CDR3nt: TGCGCCAGCAGCTCCAACTGGAACACTGAAGCTTTCTTT; CDR3aa: CASSSNWNTEAFF
v_gene: TRBV19; abundance: NA; j_gene: TRBJ1-5; d_gene: NA; CDR3nt: TGTGCCAGTAGTATCTCCAGGTTAAGCAATCAGCCCCAGCATTTT; CDR3aa: CASSISRLSNQPQHF
v_gene: TRBV14; abundance: NA; j_gene: TRBJ2-7; d_gene: TRBD1; CDR3nt: TGTGCCAGCAGCCTGATGACAGGGCCCACCTACGAGCAGTACTTC; CDR3aa: CASSLMTGPTYEQYF
v_gene: TRBV7-2; abundance: NA; j_gene: TRBJ2-7; d_gene: NA; CDR3nt: TGTGCCAGCAGCCTACAGACAGGAATTAGCTACGAGCAGTACTTC; CDR3aa: CASSLQTGISYEQYF
v_gene: TRBV2; abundance: NA; j_gene: TRBJ1-5; d_gene: NA; CDR3nt: TGTGCCAGTGATCTTACAGGCAATCAGCCCCAGCATTTT; CDR3aa: CASDLTGNQPQHF
v_gene: TRBV4-1; abundance: NA; j_gene: TRBJ2-1; d_gene: TRBD2; CDR3nt: TGCGCCAGCAGCCAACCCTTAGCGGGAGTTAGCTACAATGAGCAGTTCTTC; CDR3aa: CASSQPLAGVSYNEQFF
v_gene: TRBV7-8; abundance: NA; j_gene: TRBJ1-4; d_gene: TRBD1; CDR3nt: TGTGCCAGCAGCTGGGGACAGTCAACGAGTGGAACTAATGAAAAACTGTTTTTT; CDR3aa: CASSWGQSTSGTNEKLFF
v_gene: TRBV29-1; abundance: NA; j_gene: TRBJ2-1; d_gene: TRBD1; CDR3nt: TGCAGCGTAGGACGGGACAGTAATTGGAATGAGCAGTTCTTC; CDR3aa: CSVGRDSNWNEQFF
v_gene: TRBV27; abundance: NA; j_gene: TRBJ2-3; d_gene: TRBD2; CDR3nt: TGTGCCAGCAGTTTAAGGTTCGCTAGCGGGGGGGCCGGAGATACGCAGTATTTT; CDR3aa: CASSLRFASGGAGDTQYF
v_gene: TRBV7-2; abundance: NA; j_gene: TRBJ1-5; d_gene: NA; CDR3nt: TGTGCCAGCAGCTTATCATCTAGGCAGCCCCAGCATTTT; CDR3aa: CASSLSSRQPQHF
v_gene: TRBV28; abundance: NA; j_gene: TRBJ2-5; d_gene: NA; CDR3nt: TGTGCCACCGTCCAAGAGACCCAGTACTTC; CDR3aa: CATVQETQYF
v_gene: TRBV7-2; abundance: NA; j_gene: TRBJ2-7; d_gene: NA; CDR3nt: TGTGCCAGCGGGCTGCGGGGTAGCGAGCAGTACTTC; CDR3aa: CASGLRGSEQYF
v_gene: TRBV4-1; abundance: NA; j_gene: TRBJ2-7; d_gene: NA; CDR3nt: TGCGCCAGCAGCCAAGATAGGGAACAGGTGAACTACGAGCAGTACTTC; CDR3aa: CASSQDREQVNYEQYF
v_gene: TRBV4-1; abundance: NA; j_gene: TRBJ1-5; d_gene: TRBD1; CDR3nt: TGCGCCAGCAGCCAGACAGGGCGCAATCAGCCCCAGCATTTT; CDR3aa: CASSQTGRNQPQHF
v_gene: TRBV5-4; abundance: NA; j_gene: TRBJ1-2; d_gene: NA; CDR3nt: TGTGCCAGCAGCTTGCCAGGGGTGCCCTATGGCTACACCTTC; CDR3aa: CASSLPGVPYGYTF
v_gene: TRBV28; abundance: NA; j_gene: TRBJ2-7; d_gene: NA; CDR3nt: TGTGCCAGCAGTCCCGGGTCCTCCTACGAGCAGTACTTC; CDR3aa: CASSPGSSYEQYF
v_gene: TRBV7-9; abundance: NA; j_gene: TRBJ1-6; d_gene: NA; CDR3nt: TGTGCCAGCAGCGATTCGGGGGATAATTCACCCCTCCACTTT; CDR3aa: CASSDSGDNSPLHF
v_gene: TRBV7-2; abundance: NA; j_gene: TRBJ2-3; d_gene: TRBD2; CDR3nt: TGTGCCAGCAGCTTAGTTCAGACTAGCCATACGCAGTATTTT; CDR3aa: CASSLVQTSHTQYF
v_gene: TRBV19; abundance: few; j_gene: TRBJ2-7; d_gene: TRBD2; CDR3nt: TGTGCCAGTAGTATAGATGTCAGCGGGAGGAGCGAGCAGTACTTC; CDR3aa: CASSIDVSGRSEQYF
v_gene: TRBV18; abundance: once; j_gene: TRBJ1-6; d_gene: NA; CDR3nt: TGTGCCAGCTCACCAAATCCGGCAGGGGAAGGTTCACCCCTCCACTTT; CDR3aa: CASSPNPAGEGSPLHF
v_gene: TRBV2; abundance: NA; j_gene: TRBJ1-2; d_gene: NA; CDR3nt: TGTGCCAGCCGGTACGAGGAAGGCTACACCTTC; CDR3aa: CASRYEEGYTF
v_gene: TRBV5-1; abundance: once; j_gene: TRBJ2-7; d_gene: TRBD1; CDR3nt: TGCGCCAGCAGCCTTTTTACAGGGGTAGGTGGCTACGAGCAGTACTTC; CDR3aa: CASSLFTGVGGYEQYF
v_gene: TRBV5-5; abundance: NA; j_gene: TRBJ2-3; d_gene: NA; CDR3nt: TGTGCCAGCAGCTCTGGCACAGATACGCAGTATTTT; CDR3aa: CASSSGTDTQYF
v_gene: TRBV4-1; abundance: NA; j_gene: TRBJ2-3; d_gene: NA; CDR3nt: TGCGCCAGCAGCCAAGGACAGAGGCCTAGCACAGATACGCAGTATTTT; CDR3aa: CASSQGQRPSTDTQYF
v_gene: TRBV6-6; abundance: few; j_gene: TRBJ2-2; d_gene: NA; CDR3nt: TGTGCCAGCAGTTACTCTGACGGAGACGGGGAGCTGTTTTTT; CDR3aa: CASSYSDGDGELFF
v_gene: TRBV7-6; abundance: NA; j_gene: TRBJ1-2; d_gene: NA; CDR3nt: TGTGCCAGCAGCCTCGGGGGGGACACCTGCTACACCTTC; CDR3aa: CASSLGGDTCYTF
v_gene: TRBV7-9; abundance: NA; j_gene: TRBJ1-6; d_gene: NA; CDR3nt: TGTGCCAGCAGCTTCGGAGCCCTGGGTTCACCCCTCCACTTT; CDR3aa: CASSFGALGSPLHF
v_gene: TRBV30; abundance: NA; j_gene: TRBJ2-2; d_gene: NA; CDR3nt: TGTGCCTGGGGCCGCTGGGTGGGGGGAACCGGGGAGCTGTTTTTT; CDR3aa: CAWGRWVGGTGELFF
v_gene: TRBV4-1; abundance: NA; j_gene: TRBJ1-6; d_gene: NA; CDR3nt: TGCGCCAGCAGCCAAGATGGCTCCTCACCCCTCCACTTT; CDR3aa: CASSQDGSSPLHF
v_gene: TRBV6-6; abundance: NA; j_gene: TRBJ2-5; d_gene: NA; CDR3nt: TGTGCCAGCAGGGAGTTTGGGGAGACCCAGTACTTC; CDR3aa: CASREFGETQYF
v_gene: TRBV5-4; abundance: NA; j_gene: TRBJ2-7; d_gene: TRBD1; CDR3nt: TGTGCCAGCAGCCCCACGGGACAGGGTGCCTACGAGCAGTACTTC; CDR3aa: CASSPTGQGAYEQYF
v_gene: TRBV28; abundance: NA; j_gene: TRBJ2-6; d_gene: NA; CDR3nt: TGTGCCAGCAATCTAGACCTCGGGGCCAACGTCCTGACTTTC; CDR3aa: CASNLDLGANVLTF
v_gene: TRBV2; abundance: NA; j_gene: TRBJ1-3; d_gene: NA; CDR3nt: TGTGCCAGCAGTGAGCAGGGCGGCTCTGGAAACACCATATATTTT; CDR3aa: CASSEQGGSGNTIYF
v_gene: TRBV4-2; abundance: few; j_gene: TRBJ2-6; d_gene: TRBD2; CDR3nt: TGTGCCAGCAGCCCCGCTTGGGAGGGAACTGGGGCCAACGTCCTGACTTTC; CDR3aa: CASSPAWEGTGANVLTF
v_gene: TRBV7-9; abundance: few; j_gene: TRBJ1-5; d_gene: TRBD1; CDR3nt: TGTGCCAGCAGCTTAGCGCTTCAAGGGGGCAGTAACAATCAGCCCCAGCATTTT; CDR3aa: CASSLALQGGSNNQPQHF
v_gene: TRBV5-6; abundance: few; j_gene: TRBJ1-2; d_gene: TRBD1; CDR3nt: TGTGCCAGCAGGGAGACAGGGCCCCATGGCTACACCTTC; CDR3aa: CASRETGPHGYTF
v_gene: TRBV7-3; abundance: once; j_gene: TRBJ2-3; d_gene: TRBD2; CDR3nt: TGTGCCAGCAGCTCCGGGGGGTCCACAGATACGCAGTATTTT; CDR3aa: CASSSGGSTDTQYF
v_gene: TRBV5-8; abundance: NA; j_gene: TRBJ2-5; d_gene: NA; CDR3nt: TGTGCCAGCAGCTTAGGGGGTTCGCAAGAGACCCAGTACTTC; CDR3aa: CASSLGGSQETQYF
v_gene: TRBV29-1; abundance: once; j_gene: TRBJ2-3; d_gene: NA; CDR3nt: TGCAGCGTTGCCACCGGAGGAGGTTATACCTTAGATACGCAGTATTTT; CDR3aa: CSVATGGGYTLDTQYF
v_gene: TRBV6-1; abundance: NA; j_gene: TRBJ1-2; d_gene: TRBD1; CDR3nt: TGTGCCAGCAGTGGGGATGGGACAGGGGAAAACTATGGCTACACCTTC; CDR3aa: CASSGDGTGENYGYTF
v_gene: TRBV7-9; abundance: few; j_gene: TRBJ1-1; d_gene: TRBD1; CDR3nt: TGTGCCAGCAGCCCCACGGCAGGGGGCACTGAAGCTTTCTTT; CDR3aa: CASSPTAGGTEAFF
v_gene: TRBV6-1; abundance: NA; j_gene: TRBJ1-3; d_gene: TRBD1; CDR3nt: TGTGCCAGCAGCTTACAGGGGCAGTCTGGAAACACCATATATTTT; CDR3aa: CASSLQGQSGNTIYF
v_gene: TRBV28; abundance: NA; j_gene: TRBJ1-1; d_gene: TRBD1; CDR3nt: TGTGCCAGCAGTTTCCAAACAGGGGGCCACACTGAAGCTTTCTTT; CDR3aa: CASSFQTGGHTEAFF
v_gene: TRBV7-8; abundance: NA; j_gene: TRBJ1-5; d_gene: NA; CDR3nt: TGTGCCAGCAGTCAGGCAGGGGCCTCCCCCATCCAGCCCCAGCATTTT; CDR3aa: CASSQAGASPIQPQHF
v_gene: TRBV6-5; abundance: NA; j_gene: TRBJ1-1; d_gene: NA; CDR3nt: TGTGCCAGCAGTTACTCGGAGGGGTTCGGGACTGAAGCTTTCTTT; CDR3aa: CASSYSEGFGTEAFF
v_gene: TRBV10-3; abundance: NA; j_gene: TRBJ1-1; d_gene: TRBD1; CDR3nt: TGTGCCATCAAACCGAGACAGGGGCCGAACACTGAAGCTTTCTTT; CDR3aa: CAIKPRQGPNTEAFF
v_gene: TRBV5-4; abundance: NA; j_gene: TRBJ1-6; d_gene: NA; CDR3nt: TGTGCCAGCAGCTGGCCAGGCAGAAATAATTCACCCCTCCACTTT; CDR3aa: CASSWPGRNNSPLHF
v_gene: TRBV28; abundance: NA; j_gene: TRBJ2-3; d_gene: NA; CDR3nt: TGTGCCAGCAGTGGGACAGGGGAGGGACTAGCGGAAAAACAGTATTTT; CDR3aa: CASSGTGEGLAEKQYF
v_gene: TRBV14; abundance: NA; j_gene: TRBJ1-5; d_gene: NA; CDR3nt: TGTGCCAGCAGTCCGCTTATACAGGGAAATGGCAATCAGCCCCAGCATTTT; CDR3aa: CASSPLIQGNGNQPQHF
v_gene: TRBV5-1; abundance: NA; j_gene: TRBJ1-1; d_gene: NA; CDR3nt: TGCGCCAGCATCAATACACAGAACACTGAAGCTTTCTTT; CDR3aa: CASINTQNTEAFF
v_gene: TRBV4-1; abundance: NA; j_gene: TRBJ2-1; d_gene: TRBD2; CDR3nt: TGCGCCAGCAGCCAAGATGAGCGGGGGTTGGAGTTCTTC; CDR3aa: CASSQDERGLEFF
v_gene: TRBV5-1; abundance: NA; j_gene: TRBJ2-3; d_gene: TRBD1; CDR3nt: TGCGCCAGCAGCTTGGCGGGACAGAGCACAGATACGCAGTATTTT; CDR3aa: CASSLAGQSTDTQYF
v_gene: TRBV18; abundance: NA; j_gene: TRBJ2-2; d_gene: TRBD2; CDR3nt: TGTGCCAGCTCTCCCACCGGGACTAGGCGTACCGGGGAGCTGTTTTTT; CDR3aa: CASSPTGTRRTGELFF